This passage covers 26 T cell receptor beta chains from one sample sequenced in a study of blood T cell repertoires in COVID-19. The data were produced by immunoSEQ multiplex PCR, yet TCRdb's version contains in-frame clones alone and is incomplete. Altogether approximately 300,000 clones are present, under 90% being singletons, with the ten largest covering under 11%. Input material: PBMCs or T cells enriched from blood (not recorded which). These receptors were collected from a woman under 30 who had recovered from COVID-19.

J is TRBJ2-3 and V is TRBV9, with TRBD2 matching over 10 bases. From germline, CDR1 is SGDLS and CDR2 YYNGEE. The CDR3 is 16 residues long. Losses at the gene ends were 4 bases for V and 2 bases for J; bases not matched to a gene: 7. The CDR3 sequence is CASSRLAGGLTDTQYF. The CDR3 DNA reads TGTGCCAGCAGCCGTTTAGCGGGGGGACTCACAGATACGCAGTATTTT.

This chain links TRBV7-9 with TRBJ1-2; 8 nucleotides align to TRBD1. The CDR3 runs to 15 residues. CDR1 SEHNR and CDR2 FQNEAQ come from the germline V gene (reference sequence). After removal of 5 bases from V and 4 bases from J, the junction contained 9 bases not matched to a gene. CDR3 in DNA: TGTGCCAGCAGCCGAGCTTCAGGGGGCAGCTATGGCTACACCTTC. This gives the protein CASSRASGGSYGYTF. Based on the CDR3 plus reference TRBV7-9 and TRBJ1-2, the full variable domain is DTGVSQNPRHKITKRGQNVTFRCDPISEHNRLYWYRQTLGQGPEFLTYFQNEAQLEKSRLLSDRFSAERPKGSFSTLEIQRTEQGDSAMYLCASSRASGGSYGYTFGSGTRLTVV.

V gene TRBV18 combines with J gene TRBJ2-1; D remains unclear. CDR3 length: 13 residues. Trimming stripped 3 bases from V and 7 bases from J, with 10 bases between. From germline, CDR1 is KGHSH and CDR2 LQKENI. The CDR3, as DNA: TGTGCCAGCTCACCGGCAAGTCAGAATGAGCAGTTCTTC. Its translation is CASSPASQNEQFF.

The chain uses TRBV2 and TRBJ1-3; no definite D call. CDR1 and CDR2 from the germline V gene are SNHLY and FYNNEI. The CDR3 is 13 residues long. V lost 5 bases to trimming and J lost 4 bases, with 9 bases between them. The CDR3 region is CASSLSEGNTIYF. The CDR3 region has the DNA TGTGCCAGCAGTTTGTCTGAGGGAAACACCATATATTTT.

The chain recombines TRBV7-3 with TRBJ2-1, with 7 bases matching TRBD1. The CDR3 has 16 residues. Germline CDR1 reads SGHTA; CDR2 reads FQGTGA. V lost 5 bases and J lost 0; bases outside the gene matches: 7. In DNA, the CDR3 is TGTGCCAGCAGCCCGAACAGGGACAGCTCCTACAATGAGCAGTTCTTC. It is translated as CASSPNRDSSYNEQFF. Using reference TRBV7-3 and TRBJ2-1 for the parts outside the CDR3, the full variable domain is GAGVSQTPSNKVTEKGKYVELRCDPISGHTALYWYRQSLGQGPEFLIYFQGTGAADDSGLPNDRFFAVRPEGSVSTLKIQRTERGDSAVYLCASSPNRDSSYNEQFFGPGTRLTVL.

The chain joins TRBV3-1 (or the pseudogene TRBV3-2) to TRBJ2-3; the D gene is possibly TRBD1 (6 bases). Trimming pared 3 bases from V and 3 bases from J, leaving 7 bases between. Germline lookup yields CDR1 LGHDT and CDR2 YNNKEL (reference sequence). The CDR3 covers 13 residues. CDR3 DNA sequence: TGTGCCAGCAGCCAGGGGGCTACAGATACGCAGTATTTT. Translation gives CASSQGATDTQYF.

This clone was recorded only once. The chain employs TRBV11-2 and TRBJ2-7; possible D gene TRBD1, 6 bases. V was shortened by 2 bases and J by 2 bases, with 10 bases between the two germline ends. The V gene's germline CDR1 is SGHAT and CDR2 FQNNGV. The CDR3 contains 14 residues. The CDR3 DNA follows: TGTGCCAGCAGCTTATTTCAGGGGACCTACGAGCAGTACTTC. Protein sequence: CASSLFQGTYEQYF.

The CDR3 sequence: CASSQGRSGGEAFF. DNA of the CDR3: TGTGCCAGCAGCCAGGGCCGCAGCGGGGGGGAGGCTTTCTTT. The chain combines TRBV4-2 with TRBJ1-1; D possibly corresponds to TRBD1 (5 bases). The germline V gene has CDR1 LGHNA and CDR2 YNFKEQ. V lost 3 bases and J lost 11, with 19 bases in between. CDR3 length: 14 residues.

V is TRBV5-1 and J is TRBJ2-2; 11 bases align to TRBD1. J was trimmed by 3 bases and V by 2 bases; bases with no gene match: 3. The CDR3 runs to 16 residues. Per germline, CDR1 SGHRS and CDR2 YFSETQ. The CDR3 is CASSFPGQGDTGELFF. DNA for the CDR3: TGCGCCAGCAGCTTCCCGGGACAGGGGGACACCGGGGAGCTGTTTTTT.

V usage is TRBV14 and J usage is TRBJ2-1, with 10 bases matching TRBD1. With 2 bases clipped from V and 3 bases from J, the junction kept 10 bases outside the gene matches. The CDR3 totals 18 residues. Germline V lookup: CDR1 SGHDN, CDR2 FVKESK. The chain's CDR3 is CASSQLTGGTGDYNEQFF. In DNA form, the CDR3 reads TGTGCCAGCAGCCAACTCACCGGAGGGACAGGGGACTACAATGAGCAGTTCTTC.

This chain joins TRBV4-2 and TRBJ2-3, with D unresolved. The CDR3 contains 13 residues. Germline-derived CDR1 and CDR2 are LGHNA and YNFKEQ. Trimming stripped 0 bases from V and 4 bases from J, with 5 bases between. CDR3 in amino acids: CASSQDLADTQYF. In DNA, the CDR3 is TGTGCCAGCAGCCAAGATTTAGCAGATACGCAGTATTTT.

The V call is TRBV12-3 or TRBV12-4, the J call TRBJ1-1; no definite D call. This CDR3 has 13 residues. Trimming pared 7 bases from V and 0 bases from J, leaving 9 bases between. CDR3 in amino acids: CASTREMNTEAFF. CDR3 nucleotides: TGTGCCAGCACGAGGGAGATGAACACTGAAGCTTTCTTT.

The genes are TRBV11-2 and TRBJ1-4; D gene ambiguous. V shed 0 bases and J shed 15 bases, with 14 bases lying between them. Germline V lookup: CDR1 SGHAT, CDR2 FQNNGV. CDR3 size: 13 residues. The CDR3 sequence is CASSLDISGLVFF. CDR3 bases: TGTGCCAGCAGCTTAGATATAAGTGGGCTGGTGTTTTTT. The entire variable domain, with the rest obtained from reference TRBV11-2 and TRBJ1-4, is as follows: EAGVAQSPRYKIIEKRQSVAFWCNPISGHATLYWYQQILGQGPKLLIQFQNNGVVDDSQLPKDRFSAERLKGVDSTLKIQPAKLEDSAVYLCASSLDISGLVFFGSGTQLSVL.

V gene TRBV12-3 or TRBV12-4 combines with J gene TRBJ1-1; 8 nucleotides match TRBD1. The CDR3 runs to 13 residues. J was trimmed by 1 base and V by 11 bases; bases with no gene match: 6. The CDR3 nucleotides are TGTGCCGGCAAAGGGACAGGGAACACTGAAGCTTTCTTT. Translated: CAGKGTGNTEAFF.

The chain links TRBV28 to TRBJ2-1, with D hard to call. The CDR3 has 13 residues. The germline V gene has CDR1 MDHEN and CDR2 SYDVKM. The V and J ends lost 1 base and 4 bases respectively, with 5 bases between them. Here the CDR3 DNA reads TGTGCCAGCAGTTTATCTCCGTACAATGAGCAGTTCTTC. Encoded protein: CASSLSPYNEQFF.

V usage is TRBV19 and J usage is TRBJ1-5; 8 bases fit TRBD1. Germline CDR1 is LNHDA and CDR2 is SQIVND (reference sequence). The V and J ends lost 7 bases and 0 bases, in that order; junction bases with no gene match: 11. The CDR3 has 17 amino acids. The CDR3 sequence is CASTFGQGLDSNQPQHF. The CDR3 DNA reads as TGTGCCAGTACCTTCGGACAGGGACTGGATAGCAATCAGCCCCAGCATTTT.

The V and J genes are TRBV12-3 or TRBV12-4 and TRBJ2-7; 7 nucleotides align to TRBD1. This CDR3 spans 13 amino acids. V gave up 6 bases and J gave up 1 base; unmatched junction bases: 3. DNA of the CDR3: TGTGCCAGCAGACGGGACAGTTCCTACGAGCAGTACTTC. Translated, it gives CASRRDSSYEQYF.

The chain recombines TRBV5-6 with TRBJ1-6; D is unclear. V lost 0 bases to trimming and J lost 0 bases, with 7 bases between them. The germline V gene has CDR1 SGHDT and CDR2 YYEEEE. The CDR3 extends over 16 amino acids. CDR3 DNA sequence: TGTGCCAGCAGCTTGGCCGTCAGCTCCTATAATTCACCCCTCCACTTT. It translates to CASSLAVSSYNSPLHF.

The V gene is TRBV5-8, the J gene TRBJ2-2; D might be TRBD1 (5 bases). Germline V gene lookup returns CDR1 SGHTS and CDR2 YDEGEE. This CDR3 has 15 amino acids. V lost 1 base, J lost 4 bases, and 11 bases lay in between. The CDR3 spells CASSLRQRGTGELFF. The DNA of the CDR3 is TGTGCCAGCAGCTTGCGACAGCGAGGCACCGGGGAGCTGTTTTTT.

This chain connects TRBV15 to TRBJ1-3; D is ambiguous. Trimming stripped 0 bases from V and 4 bases from J, with 13 bases between. CDR3 length: 16 residues. CDR1 is LNHNV, CDR2 YYDKDF, per germline (reference sequence). CDR3 in DNA: TGTGCCACCAGCAGAGATCCCACCGGAGGCGGAAACACCATATATTTT. Translating gives CATSRDPTGGGNTIYF.

The V gene is TRBV7-9, the J gene TRBJ2-7; 8 bases align to TRBD1. With V trimmed by 2 bases and J by 2 bases, 5 bases remained unmatched. From germline, CDR1 is SEHNR and CDR2 FQNEAQ (reference sequence). This CDR3 comprises 15 residues. CDR3 region: CASSLLTTGAYEQYF. The CDR3 DNA reads as TGTGCCAGCAGCTTATTAACGACAGGGGCCTACGAGCAGTACTTC.

This chain joins TRBV5-1 and TRBJ1-1; D is ambiguous. CDR3 length: 13 residues. V gave up 0 bases and J gave up 8 bases, with 11 bases separating them. The V gene's germline CDR1 is SGHRS and CDR2 YFSETQ. In DNA form, the CDR3 reads TGCGCCAGCAGCTTGGCTGGGCATGGAGAAGCTTTCTTT. Amino acids: CASSLAGHGEAFF.

The chain recombines TRBV28 with TRBJ2-2; D unclear. Germline V gene lookup returns CDR1 MDHEN and CDR2 SYDVKM. V shed 6 bases and J shed 5 bases, with 10 bases lying between them. The CDR3 extends over 13 amino acids. CDR3 nucleotides: TGTGCCAGCAGCCTAGGAAGGACCGGGGAGCTGTTTTTT. Its protein product is CASSLGRTGELFF.

V is TRBV7-9 and J is TRBJ2-6; TRBD1 might be the D (7 bases). Trimming stripped 8 bases from V and 3 bases from J, with 8 bases between. The CDR3 runs 13 residues. CDR1 and CDR2 (germline): SEHNR, FQNEAQ (reference sequence). DNA for the CDR3: TGTGCCAGCCAGGGGGGTGGGGCCAACGTCCTGACTTTC. This gives the protein CASQGGGANVLTF.

V is TRBV27 and J is TRBJ1-5; 7 bases match TRBD1. J was trimmed by 6 bases and V by 6 bases; bases with no gene match: 5. Germline V gives CDR1 MNHEY, CDR2 SMNVEV (reference sequence). This CDR3 has 13 residues. In DNA, the CDR3 is TGTGCCAGCAGCTACGACAGGGTTCAGCCCCAGCATTTT. The encoded protein is CASSYDRVQPQHF.

V gene TRBV5-1 combines with J gene TRBJ2-3; TRBD1 aligns across 9 bases. V lost 4 bases and J lost 3; bases outside the gene matches: 3. Germline V lookup: CDR1 SGHRS, CDR2 YFSETQ. The CDR3 is made up of 14 amino acids. This CDR3 is CASSQDRGTDTQYF. CDR3 nucleotide sequence: TGCGCCAGCAGCCAGGACAGGGGAACAGATACGCAGTATTTT.